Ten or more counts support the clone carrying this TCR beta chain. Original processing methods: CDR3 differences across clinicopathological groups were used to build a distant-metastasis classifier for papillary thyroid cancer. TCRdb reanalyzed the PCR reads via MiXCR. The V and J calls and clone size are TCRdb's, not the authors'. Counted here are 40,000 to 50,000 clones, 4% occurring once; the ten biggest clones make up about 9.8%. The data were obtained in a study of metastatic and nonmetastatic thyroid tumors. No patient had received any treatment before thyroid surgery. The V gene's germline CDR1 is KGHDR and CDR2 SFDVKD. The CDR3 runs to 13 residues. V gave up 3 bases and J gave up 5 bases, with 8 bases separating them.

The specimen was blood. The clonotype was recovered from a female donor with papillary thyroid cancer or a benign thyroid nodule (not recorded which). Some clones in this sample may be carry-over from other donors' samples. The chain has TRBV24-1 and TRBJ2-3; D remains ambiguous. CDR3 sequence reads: CATSDRPEDTQYF. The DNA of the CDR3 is TGTGCCACCAGTGATCGGCCTGAAGATACGCAGTATTTT.